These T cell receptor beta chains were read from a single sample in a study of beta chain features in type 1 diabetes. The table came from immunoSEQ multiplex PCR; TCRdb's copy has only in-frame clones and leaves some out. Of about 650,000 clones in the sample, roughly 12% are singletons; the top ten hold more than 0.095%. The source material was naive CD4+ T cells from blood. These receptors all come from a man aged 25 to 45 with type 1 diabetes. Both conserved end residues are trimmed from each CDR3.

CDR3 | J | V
ASRGQGYEQY | TRBJ2-7 | TRBV19
ASSYSTGKGSPLH | TRBJ1-6 | TRBV6-6
ASSEGRTLTDTQY | TRBJ2-3 | TRBV6-1
ASSLPGNSEAF | TRBJ1-1 | TRBV11-2
ASSLRGTYGYT | TRBJ1-2 | TRBV7-9
ASSLGMDVQKGD | TRBJ2-7 | TRBV11-3
ATAGPSYEQY | TRBJ2-7 | TRBV2
ASSQGQGMTNYGYT | TRBJ1-2 | TRBV4-3
AWSYGPNQPQH | TRBJ1-5 | TRBV30
SVAGDRERGEQF | TRBJ2-1 | TRBV29-1
ASSQADPLNEQF | TRBJ2-1 | TRBV14
ASRSQGVYEQY | TRBJ2-7 | TRBV7-9
ASSPGLAGFTDTQY | TRBJ2-3 | TRBV7-3
AISEGREGDTQY | TRBJ2-3 | TRBV10-3
ASSPRQSSGNTIY | TRBJ1-3 | TRBV19
ASNSGQNYEQY | TRBJ2-7 | TRBV28
ASSGGLAVEQF | TRBJ2-1 | TRBV25-1
ASSKTGAEAYGYT | TRBJ1-2 | TRBV19
ASSGTGGTEAF | TRBJ1-1 | TRBV7-2
ASSEDTNTGELF | TRBJ2-2 | TRBV2
ASSSFRTGADGYT | TRBJ1-2 | TRBV7-2
ASSLVSSGDTEAF | TRBJ1-1 | TRBV18
ASSEDPFTDTQY | TRBJ2-3 | TRBV9
ASSIRQGNEQF | TRBJ2-1 | TRBV19
ASSPGGQDYHSPLH | TRBJ1-6 | TRBV9
ASSVEGGDGEKLF | TRBJ1-4 | TRBV9
ASSMWGTSGGTDTQY | TRBJ2-3 | TRBV19
ATQPAGTGGYEQY | TRBJ2-7 | TRBV19
ASSLVGGDTQY | TRBJ2-3 | TRBV5-1
ASSLLGLSGNTIY | TRBJ1-3 | TRBV5-1
ASTKDRGYTEAF | TRBJ1-1 | TRBV6-6
ASSDTNRGYT | TRBJ1-2 | TRBV28
ASSDRLAGASSYEQY | TRBJ2-7 | TRBV7-9
ASSPAVSFYGYT | TRBJ1-2 | TRBV9
ASSFGGDYQETQY | TRBJ2-5 | TRBV28
AISEPDRGTYEQY | TRBJ2-7 | TRBV10-3
AISTGQGNPSYNEQF | TRBJ2-1 | TRBV10-3
ASSRSYEQY | TRBJ2-7 | TRBV7-2
ASTPSGPVGEKLF | TRBJ1-4 | TRBV25-1
ASSYPISSWGADTQY | TRBJ2-3 | TRBV14
ASSQGYYGYT | TRBJ1-2 | TRBV4-3
ASSPYNEQF | TRBJ2-1 | TRBV11-2